The 29 T cell receptor beta chains below come from one sample, sequenced in a study of response to subunit inactivated influenza vaccine. TCRdb re-called the RT-PCR reads through MiXCR, storing one row per CDR3 protein. The sample contains more than 700,000 distinct CDR3 sequences, approximately 21% of which appear only once. Sequencing was performed on PBMCs from blood, taken 4 to 6 days after vaccination. These receptors were collected from a man between 50 and 59 years old who received an inactivated influenza vaccine.

This clonotype occurred a few times. The CDR3 DNA reads TGTGCCAGCCAACGGGGGTTGGAGGAGACCCAGTACTTC. It encodes CASQRGLEETQYF. The chain has TRBV5-6 and TRBJ2-5, with D possibly TRBD2 on 6 matching bases. CDR1 and CDR2 (germline): SGHDT, YYEEEE. This CDR3 has 13 residues. V lost 7 bases to trimming and J lost 5 bases, with 15 bases between them.

Only a few counts were recorded for this clonotype. The chain has TRBV12-3 or TRBV12-4 and TRBJ1-6; no reliable D call. The germline V and J ends were trimmed by 5 bases and 1 base, with 3 bases remaining between them. The CDR3 is made up of 13 amino acids. The CDR3 sequence is CASSRSYNSPLHF. The CDR3 bases are TGTGCCAGCAGTCGGTCCTATAATTCACCCCTCCACTTT.

In its sample, this clonotype was seen many times. The V call is TRBV20-1, the J call TRBJ2-2, with D unclear. Germline assignment: CDR1 DFQATT and CDR2 SNEGSKA (reference sequence). This CDR3 spans 13 amino acids. V lost 1 base and J 3 bases, leaving 6 bases between the germline ends. The CDR3 reads CSARASYTGELFF. CDR3 coding DNA: TGCAGTGCTAGAGCCTCGTACACCGGGGAGCTGTTTTTT.

This chain connects TRBV5-6 to TRBJ2-1; no firm D call. The CDR3 loop spans 15 amino acids. Germline values: CDR1 SGHDT, CDR2 YYEEEE. Trimming stripped 1 base from V and 4 bases from J, with 12 bases between. The CDR3 reads CASSLLTPKYNEQFF. CDR3 nucleotides: TGTGCCAGCAGCTTGCTTACACCCAAGTACAATGAGCAGTTCTTC.

The V and J genes are TRBV29-1 and TRBJ2-5; D call uncertain. This CDR3 is built from 12 residues. The V and J ends lost 8 bases and 1 base respectively, with 11 bases between them. Germline values: CDR1 SQVTM, CDR2 ANQGSEA. CDR3: CSLFDTQETQYF. The CDR3 DNA follows: TGCAGCTTATTCGACACCCAAGAGACCCAGTACTTC.

This clonotype was seen repeatedly, ten times or more. This chain uses TRBV30 with TRBJ1-5, with a weak D call TRBD1 (5 bases). The ends were cut back, 4 bases at V and 4 bases at J, with 11 bases in the middle. CDR3 size: 13 residues. The germline V gene encodes CDR1 GTSNPN and CDR2 SVGIG (reference sequence). CDR3 DNA: TGTGCCTGGAATTTGCAGGGTAATCAGCCCCAGCATTTT. Its translation is CAWNLQGNQPQHF.

This clonotype was recorded a few times. The J gene is TRBJ2-7, the V gene TRBV5-1; 11 nucleotides align to TRBD2. Germline V lookup: CDR1 SGHRS, CDR2 YFSETQ. V gave up 0 bases and J gave up 2 bases; unmatched junction bases: 7. The CDR3 length is 17 residues. The DNA for the CDR3 is TGCGCCAGCAGCTTGGCCTCCGGGACTAGCGGAACCTACGAGCAGTACTTC. This sequence encodes CASSLASGTSGTYEQYF.

The V gene is TRBV6-6, the J gene TRBJ2-1, with 7 bases aligning to TRBD2. J lost 10 bases, V lost 0 bases, and 3 bases had no gene match. The CDR3 has 13 residues. CDR1 is MNHNY and CDR2 is SVGAGI in the germline V gene (reference sequence). CDR3 nucleotides: TGTGCCAGCAGTTACTCGTCTAGCGGCGAGCAGTTCTTC. Its protein is CASSYSSSGEQFF.

This clonotype was detected ten times or more. The chain couples TRBV5-1 to TRBJ2-1; 10 bases align to TRBD2. From germline, CDR1 is SGHRS and CDR2 YFSETQ. The CDR3 sequence is 16 residues long. The V gene end was trimmed by 0 bases and the J gene end by 10 bases; junction bases not matched to a gene: 10. CDR3: CASSLGQLAGSKEQFF. In nucleotides, the CDR3 is TGCGCCAGCAGCTTGGGGCAACTAGCGGGATCTAAGGAGCAGTTCTTC.

This clonotype was seen a handful of times. The rearrangement links TRBV20-1 to TRBJ2-1; 10 bases are a match to TRBD2. Germline CDR1 is DFQATT and CDR2 is SNEGSKA (reference sequence). The length of the CDR3 is 20 residues. With V trimmed by 0 bases and J by 4 bases, 18 bases remained unmatched. The CDR3 is CSARDELGLAKISSYNEQFF. CDR3 coding DNA: TGCAGTGCTAGAGATGAGTTGGGACTAGCGAAAATTTCCTCGTACAATGAGCAGTTCTTC.

The V and J genes are TRBV12-3 or TRBV12-4 and TRBJ2-7, with 7 bases aligning to TRBD1. The CDR3 has 15 amino acids. V dropped 6 bases and J dropped 0; count of bases not matched to a gene: 8. The CDR3 spells CASSADRNPSYEQYF. DNA for the CDR3: TGTGCCAGCAGCGCGGACAGGAACCCCTCCTACGAGCAGTACTTC.

The V and J genes are TRBV20-1 and TRBJ2-2; 8 bases agree with TRBD1. The CDR3 consists of 14 residues. Germline CDR1 reads DFQATT; CDR2 reads SNEGSKA (reference sequence). The V and J ends lost 6 bases and 3 bases, in that order; junction bases with no gene match: 6. The CDR3 sequence: CSAPRDRYTGELFF. The DNA for the CDR3 is TGCAGTGCCCCGCGGGACAGGTACACCGGGGAGCTGTTTTTT.

This clonotype was detected only a few times. The chain employs TRBV7-2 and TRBJ1-1; 7 bases are shared with TRBD1. This CDR3 has 14 residues. Per the germline V gene, CDR1 is SGHTA and CDR2 is FQGNSA. V was clipped by 5 bases and J by 5 bases; unmatched bases: 8. CDR3 amino acids: CASSDHRGTTEAFF. The CDR3, as DNA: TGTGCCAGCAGCGACCACAGGGGAACAACTGAAGCTTTCTTT.

The rearrangement uses TRBV20-1 and TRBJ1-2, with a tentative D call TRBD1 (6 bases). This CDR3 contains 12 residues. Germline assignment: CDR1 DFQATT and CDR2 SNEGSKA (reference sequence). Trimming shortened V by 4 bases and J by 8 bases, and 14 bases separated the two germline ends. The CDR3 region has the DNA TGCAGTGCTATTACAGGGCATCGGGGCTACACCTTC. Amino acids: CSAITGHRGYTF.

This clonotype was counted many times. An end of the junction does not agree with germline; a read error may underlie this. The chain has TRBV5-1 and TRBJ1-5; TRBD1 might be the D (5 bases). Germline V lookup: CDR1 SGHRS, CDR2 YFSETQ. The CDR3 has 14 amino acids. CDR3 residues: CASSLGQANQPQHF. For the CDR3, the DNA is TGTGCCAGCAGTTTGGGGCAGGCGAATCAGCCCCAGCATTTT.

V usage is TRBV2 and J usage is TRBJ2-5; D is uncertain. With 7 bases removed from V and 0 bases from J, the gap between germline ends came to 12 bases. The V gene's germline CDR1 is SNHLY and CDR2 FYNNEI. This CDR3 is 14 amino acids long. The CDR3 spells CASKTGPHQETQYF. CDR3 sequence (DNA): TGTGCCAGCAAAACCGGACCCCACCAAGAGACCCAGTACTTC.

This clonotype was seen only once. The chain links TRBV7-2 to TRBJ2-7; the match to TRBD1 covers 10 bases. J gave up 0 bases and V 1 base, and 3 bases lay outside the gene matches. Germline CDR1 SGHTA, CDR2 FQGNSA. The CDR3 spans 16 residues. The chain's CDR3 is CASSLGRDRGSYEQYF. The CDR3 DNA follows: TGTGCCAGCAGCTTAGGACGGGACAGGGGCTCCTACGAGCAGTACTTC.

The chain uses TRBV15 and TRBJ2-7, with D tentatively TRBD1 (7 bases). Germline V gene data show CDR1 as LNHNV and CDR2 as YYDKDF (reference sequence). The germline V and J ends were trimmed by 0 bases and 4 bases, with 19 bases remaining between them. This CDR3 spans 17 amino acids. In nucleotides, the CDR3 is TGTGCCACCAGCAGAGAAAGACCGCGGGACAGTGTGTACGAGCAGTACTTC. It specifies CATSRERPRDSVYEQYF.

This chain uses TRBV5-6 with TRBJ2-1; D possibly matches TRBD1 or TRBD2 (5 bases each). Trimming took off 1 base at V and 8 bases at J, with 10 bases between the two ends. This CDR3 is 13 amino acids long. The germline V gene encodes CDR1 SGHDT and CDR2 YYEEEE. The CDR3 coding sequence is TGTGCCAGCAGCTTGTGGGGGTTGGATGAGCAGTTCTTC. Translation gives CASSLWGLDEQFF.

The chain links TRBV7-9 to TRBJ2-2, with a possible D match to TRBD2 (6 bases). In germline, CDR1 is SEHNR, CDR2 FQNEAQ (reference sequence). The ends were cut back, 4 bases at V and 5 bases at J, with 11 bases in the middle. CDR3 length: 14 amino acids. The CDR3 sequence: CASSSDYQTGELFF. CDR3 sequence (DNA): TGTGCCAGCAGCTCGGACTACCAAACCGGGGAGCTGTTTTTT.

This clonotype was seen a few times. The chain combines TRBV4-1 with TRBJ1-5; D unclear. Trimming pared 4 bases from V and 6 bases from J, leaving 10 bases between. The CDR3 contains 13 residues. Germline V lookup: CDR1 MGHRA, CDR2 YSYEKL. The CDR3 nucleotides read TGCGCCAGCAGCCGTAACCGGCTTCAGCCCCAGCATTTT. Its protein product is CASSRNRLQPQHF.

This clonotype was seen only a few times. This chain connects TRBV3-1 to TRBJ2-1; 9 nucleotides match TRBD2. There are 15 residues in the CDR3. CDR1 and CDR2 (germline): LGHDT, YNNKEL (reference sequence). V dropped 1 base and J dropped 3; count of bases not matched to a gene: 1. The CDR3 DNA follows: TGTGCCAGCAGCCAAGGCGGGAGGGGCTACAATGAGCAGTTCTTC. Amino acid sequence: CASSQGGRGYNEQFF.

The chain uses TRBV9 and TRBJ2-2; TRBD2 matches 10 bases. Germline-derived CDR1 and CDR2 are SGDLS and YYNGEE. CDR3 length: 18 residues. After removal of 0 bases from V and 2 bases from J, the junction contained 7 bases not matched to a gene. The CDR3 loop is CASSVVASGGLNTGELFF. The CDR3 DNA is TGTGCCAGCAGCGTAGTGGCTAGCGGGGGCCTAAACACCGGGGAGCTGTTTTTT.

The chain recombines TRBV18 with TRBJ2-7; 8 bases agree with TRBD2. The trim removed 6 bases at V and 7 bases at J, leaving 20 bases unmatched. This CDR3 has 17 amino acids. The germline V gene encodes CDR1 KGHSH and CDR2 LQKENI. Here the CDR3 reads CASSSRGSGDSYAEQYF. CDR3 nucleotide sequence: TGTGCCAGCTCTAGCCGGGGTAGCGGGGATTCCTACGCGGAGCAGTACTTC.

The rearrangement uses TRBV25-1 and TRBJ1-1; tentative D call: TRBD1 (6 bases). Trimming stripped 6 bases from V and 1 base from J, with 9 bases between. The germline V gene encodes CDR1 MGHDK and CDR2 SYGVNS. The CDR3 contains 13 residues. The CDR3 DNA sequence: TGTGCCAGCAGAGACAGGAAGAACACTGAAGCTTTCTTT. Its translation is CASRDRKNTEAFF.

This clonotype has more than one count but fewer than ten. The genes are TRBV20-1 and TRBJ2-7; 12 positions agree with TRBD2. This CDR3 contains 16 residues. CDR1 and CDR2 (germline): DFQATT, SNEGSKA (reference sequence). J lost 0 bases, V lost 6 bases, and 9 bases had no gene match. The CDR3 DNA follows: TGCAGTGCCAAGACTAGCGGGAGCCAAAGCTCCTACGAGCAGTACTTC. Translated: CSAKTSGSQSSYEQYF.

This clonotype occurred a few times. This chain uses TRBV7-2 with TRBJ1-1; TRBD1 matches at 7 bases. V lost 5 bases, J lost 5 bases, and 8 bases stayed unmatched. This CDR3 region has 14 residues. CDR1 and CDR2 from the germline V gene are SGHTA and FQGNSA. The CDR3 region has the DNA TGTGCCAGCAGCGCACGACAGGGTAGAACTGAAGCTTTCTTT. Encoded protein: CASSARQGRTEAFF.

The V gene is TRBV5-1, the J gene TRBJ2-1; 8 bases map to TRBD2. Germline values: CDR1 SGHRS, CDR2 YFSETQ. The CDR3 extends over 15 amino acids. V shed 4 bases and J 8 bases; nucleotides not matched to a gene: 11. CDR3 residues: CASSLSRDGRDEQFF. For the CDR3, the DNA is TGCGCCAGCAGCCTATCTCGGGACGGGAGGGATGAGCAGTTCTTC.

Turning to this clonotype: Sequence at one end of the junction differs from germline and may be a read error. The J gene is TRBJ2-2, the V gene TRBV20-1; 8 nucleotides line up with TRBD2. Germline V gene data show CDR1 as DFQATT and CDR2 as SNEGSKA (reference sequence). The CDR3 has 16 amino acids. The CDR3 DNA reads as TGCAGTGCCACCACCCTAGCGGGTAGAAACACCGAGGAGCTGTTTTTT. Its protein product is CSATTLAGRNTEELFF.